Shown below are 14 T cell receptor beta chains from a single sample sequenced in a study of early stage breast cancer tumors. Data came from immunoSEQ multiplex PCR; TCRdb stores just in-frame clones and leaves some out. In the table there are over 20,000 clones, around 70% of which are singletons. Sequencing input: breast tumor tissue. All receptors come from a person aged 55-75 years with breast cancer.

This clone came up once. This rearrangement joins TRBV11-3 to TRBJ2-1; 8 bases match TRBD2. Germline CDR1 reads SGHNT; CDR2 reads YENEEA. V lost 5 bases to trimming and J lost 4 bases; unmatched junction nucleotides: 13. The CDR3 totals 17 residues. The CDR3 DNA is TGTGCCAGCAGCGAAGAGATGTCTAGCGGGTCTTACAATGAGCAGTTCTTC. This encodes CASSEEMSSGSYNEQFF.

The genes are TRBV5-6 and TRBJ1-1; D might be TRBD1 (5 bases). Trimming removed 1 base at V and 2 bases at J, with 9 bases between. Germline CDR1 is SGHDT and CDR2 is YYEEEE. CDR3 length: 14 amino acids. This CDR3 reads CASSLQGGNTEAFF. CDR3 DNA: TGTGCCAGCAGCTTGCAGGGAGGAAACACTGAAGCTTTCTTT.

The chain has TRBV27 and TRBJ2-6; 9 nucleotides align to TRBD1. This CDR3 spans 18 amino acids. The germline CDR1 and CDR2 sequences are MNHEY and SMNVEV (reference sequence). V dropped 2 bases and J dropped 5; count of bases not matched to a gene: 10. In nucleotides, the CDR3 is TGTGCCAGCAGTTTAAGCGGACAGGGGATGTTCTGGGCCAACGTCCTGACTTTC. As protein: CASSLSGQGMFWANVLTF. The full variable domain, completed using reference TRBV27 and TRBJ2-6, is EAQVTQNPRYLITVTGKKLTVTCSQNMNHEYMSWYRQDPGLGLRQIYYSMNVEVTDKGDVPEGYKVSRKEKRNFPLILESPSPNQTSLYFCASSLSGQGMFWANVLTFGAGSRLTVL.

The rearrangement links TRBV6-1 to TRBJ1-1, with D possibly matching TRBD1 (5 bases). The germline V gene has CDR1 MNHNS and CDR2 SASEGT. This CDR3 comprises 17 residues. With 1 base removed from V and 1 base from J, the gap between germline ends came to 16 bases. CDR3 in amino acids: CASSEVRSRAWNTEAFF. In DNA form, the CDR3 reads TGTGCCAGCAGTGAAGTCCGAAGCAGGGCGTGGAACACTGAAGCTTTCTTT.

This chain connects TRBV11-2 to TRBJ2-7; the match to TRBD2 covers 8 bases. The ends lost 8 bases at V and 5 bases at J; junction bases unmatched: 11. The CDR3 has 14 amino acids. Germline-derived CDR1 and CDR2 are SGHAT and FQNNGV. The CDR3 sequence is CASAPGGGYDEQYF. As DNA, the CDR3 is TGTGCCAGCGCTCCCGGGGGGGGGTACGACGAGCAGTACTTC. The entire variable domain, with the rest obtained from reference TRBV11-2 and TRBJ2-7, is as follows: EAGVAQSPRYKIIEKRQSVAFWCNPISGHATLYWYQQILGQGPKLLIQFQNNGVVDDSQLPKDRFSAERLKGVDSTLKIQPAKLEDSAVYLCASAPGGGYDEQYFGPGTRLTVT.

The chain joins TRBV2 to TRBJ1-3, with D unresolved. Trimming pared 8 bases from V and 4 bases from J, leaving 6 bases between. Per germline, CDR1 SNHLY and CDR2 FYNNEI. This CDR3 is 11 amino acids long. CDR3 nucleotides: TGTGCCAGCCTATCGGGAAACACCATATATTTT. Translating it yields CASLSGNTIYF.

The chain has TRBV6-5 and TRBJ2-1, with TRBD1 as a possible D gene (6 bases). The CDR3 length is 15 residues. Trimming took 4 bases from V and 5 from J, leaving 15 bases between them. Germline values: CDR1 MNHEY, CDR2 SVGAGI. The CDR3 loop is CASSSRDRYNNEQFF. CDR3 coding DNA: TGTGCCAGCAGTTCCCGCGACAGGTATAACAATGAGCAGTTCTTC.

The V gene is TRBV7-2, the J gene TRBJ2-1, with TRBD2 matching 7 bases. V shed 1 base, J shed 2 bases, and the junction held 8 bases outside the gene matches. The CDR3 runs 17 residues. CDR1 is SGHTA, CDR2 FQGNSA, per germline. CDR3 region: CASSLGLLLAAYNEQFF. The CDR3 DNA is TGTGCCAGCAGCTTAGGTCTTTTGCTAGCGGCCTACAATGAGCAGTTCTTC.

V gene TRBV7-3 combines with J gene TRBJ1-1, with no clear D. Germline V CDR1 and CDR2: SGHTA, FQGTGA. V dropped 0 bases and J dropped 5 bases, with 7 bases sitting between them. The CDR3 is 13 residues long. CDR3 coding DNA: TGTGCCAGCAGCTTAACGTTCGAGACTGAAGCTTTCTTT. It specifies CASSLTFETEAFF.

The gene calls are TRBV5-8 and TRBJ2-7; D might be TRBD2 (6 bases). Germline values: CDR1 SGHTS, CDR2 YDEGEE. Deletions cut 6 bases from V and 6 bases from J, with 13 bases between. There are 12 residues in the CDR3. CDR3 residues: CASIGGASEQYF. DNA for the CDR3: TGTGCCAGCATCGGCGGGGCCTCCGAGCAGTACTTC.

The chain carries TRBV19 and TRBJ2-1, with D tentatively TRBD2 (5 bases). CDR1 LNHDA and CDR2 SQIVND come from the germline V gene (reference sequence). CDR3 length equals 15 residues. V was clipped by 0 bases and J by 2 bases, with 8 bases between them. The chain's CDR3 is CASSIESGTYNEQFF. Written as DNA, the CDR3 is TGTGCCAGTAGTATAGAGAGCGGAACCTACAATGAGCAGTTCTTC.

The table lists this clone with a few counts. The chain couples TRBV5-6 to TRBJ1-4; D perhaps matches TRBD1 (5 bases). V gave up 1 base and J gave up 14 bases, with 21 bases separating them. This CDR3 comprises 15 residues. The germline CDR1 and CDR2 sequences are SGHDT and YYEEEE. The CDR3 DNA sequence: TGTGCCAGCAGCTTGTGGGGTTTTGGCGTCGGGGGGCTGTTTTTT. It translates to CASSLWGFGVGGLFF.

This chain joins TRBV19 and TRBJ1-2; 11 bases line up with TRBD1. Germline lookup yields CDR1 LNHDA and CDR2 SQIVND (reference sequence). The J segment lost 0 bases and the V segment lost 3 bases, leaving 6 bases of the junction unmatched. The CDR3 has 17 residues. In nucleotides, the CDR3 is TGTGCCAGTAGTATTTCCCTGGGACAGGGGGCTAACTATGGCTACACCTTC. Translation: CASSISLGQGANYGYTF.

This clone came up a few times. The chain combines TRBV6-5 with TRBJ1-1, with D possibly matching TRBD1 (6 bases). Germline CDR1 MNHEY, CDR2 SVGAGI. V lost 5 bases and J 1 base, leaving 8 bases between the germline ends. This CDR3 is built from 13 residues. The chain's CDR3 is CASSTGQNTEAFF. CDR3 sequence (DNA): TGTGCCAGCAGTACAGGGCAGAACACTGAAGCTTTCTTT.